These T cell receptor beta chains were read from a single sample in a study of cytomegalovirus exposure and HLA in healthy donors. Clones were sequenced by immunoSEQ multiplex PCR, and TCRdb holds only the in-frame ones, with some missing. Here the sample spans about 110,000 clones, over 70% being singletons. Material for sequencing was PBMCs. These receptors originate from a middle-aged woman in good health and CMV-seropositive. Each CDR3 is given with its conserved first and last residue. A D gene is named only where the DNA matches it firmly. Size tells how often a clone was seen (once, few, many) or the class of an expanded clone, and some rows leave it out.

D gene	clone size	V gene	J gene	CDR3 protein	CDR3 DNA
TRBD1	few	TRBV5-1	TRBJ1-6	CASSDDRVGGTDSPLHF	TGCGCCAGCAGCGACGACAGGGTAGGTGGTACCGATTCACCCCTCCACTTT
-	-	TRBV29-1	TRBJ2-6	CSVTGVSGANVLTF	TGCAGCGTCACGGGGGTATCTGGGGCCAACGTCCTGACTTTC
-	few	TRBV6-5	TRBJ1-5	CASSYHTNQPQHF	TGTGCCAGCAGTTATCACACCAATCAGCCCCAGCATTTT
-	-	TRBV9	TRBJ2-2	CASSVARARTGELFF	TGTGCCAGCAGCGTAGCGAGGGCACGGACCGGGGAGCTGTTTTTT
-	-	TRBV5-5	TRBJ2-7	CASSLGRASSYEQYF	TGTGCCAGCAGCTTGGGCAGAGCGAGCTCCTACGAGCAGTACTTC
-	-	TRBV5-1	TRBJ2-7	CASSFSLLYEQYF	TGCGCCAGCAGCTTTAGCCTTCTCTACGAGCAGTACTTC
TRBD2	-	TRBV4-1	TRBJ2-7	CASSHTSGGSYEQYF	TGCGCCAGCAGCCATACTAGCGGGGGCTCCTACGAGCAGTACTTC
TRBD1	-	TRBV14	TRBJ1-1	CASSHVGGYTEAFF	TGTGCCAGCAGCCACGTAGGGGGCTACACTGAAGCTTTCTTT
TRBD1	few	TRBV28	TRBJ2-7	CASSHLVGRGGHEQYF	TGTGCCAGCAGCCACCTCGTGGGGAGAGGGGGCCACGAGCAGTACTTC
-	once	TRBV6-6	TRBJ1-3	CASGGGERNTIYF	TGTGCCAGCGGGGGAGGGGAGAGAAACACCATATATTTT
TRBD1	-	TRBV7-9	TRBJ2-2	CASSRDRDLGTGELFF	TGTGCCAGCAGCCGGGACAGGGATTTGGGCACCGGGGAGCTGTTTTTT
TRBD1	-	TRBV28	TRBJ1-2	CASSLGQGAWGYTF	TGTGCCAGCAGTTTAGGACAGGGGGCCTGGGGCTACACCTTC
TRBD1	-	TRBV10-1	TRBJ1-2	CASSGKTGGAGSLDYGYTF	TGCGCCAGCAGTGGGAAGACAGGGGGCGCGGGTAGTTTGGACTATGGCTACACCTTC
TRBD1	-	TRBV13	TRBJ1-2	CASSPTRDRGEGYGYTF	TGTGCCAGCAGCCCAACTCGGGACAGGGGGGAAGGCTATGGCTACACCTTC
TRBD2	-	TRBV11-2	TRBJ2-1	CASSALAGGPSYNEQFF	TGTGCCAGCAGCGCACTAGCGGGAGGGCCCTCCTACAATGAGCAGTTCTTC
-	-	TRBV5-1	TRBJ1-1	CASSLGGDTEAFF	TGCGCCAGCAGCTTGGGGGGGGACACTGAAGCTTTCTTT
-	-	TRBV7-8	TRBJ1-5	CASSPGYSNQPQHF	TGTGCCAGCAGCCCAGGCTACTCTAATCAGCCCCAGCATTTT
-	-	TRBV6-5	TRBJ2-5	CASSYRGGGQETQYF	TGTGCCAGCAGTTACCGGGGAGGGGGCCAAGAGACCCAGTACTTC
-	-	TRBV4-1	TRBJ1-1	CASSHQLRGVDEAFF	TGCGCCAGCAGCCACCAGCTCCGGGGGGTGGATGAAGCTTTCTTT
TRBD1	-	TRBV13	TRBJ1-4	CASSLARWRQGGSNEKLFF	TGTGCCAGCAGCTTAGCCCGCTGGAGACAGGGGGGATCTAATGAAAAACTGTTTTTT
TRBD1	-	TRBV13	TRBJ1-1	CASSSGTGANTEAFF	TGTGCCAGCAGCTCGGGGACAGGGGCTAACACTGAAGCTTTCTTT
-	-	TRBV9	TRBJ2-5	CASSVGVGGPQETQYF	TGTGCCAGCAGCGTAGGAGTCGGGGGGCCACAAGAGACCCAGTACTTC
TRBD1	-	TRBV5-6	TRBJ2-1	CASSLVGRGLASYNEQFF	TGTGCCAGCAGCTTGGTAGGCAGGGGGCTTGCGTCCTACAATGAGCAGTTCTTC
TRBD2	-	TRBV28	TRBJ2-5	CASSSWTSGRQETQYF	TGTGCCAGCAGTTCTTGGACTAGCGGGAGGCAAGAGACCCAGTACTTC
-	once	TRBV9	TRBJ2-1	CASSVGRGSYNEQFF	TGTGCCAGCAGCGTCGGTCGGGGCTCCTACAATGAGCAGTTCTTC
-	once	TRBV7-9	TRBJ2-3	CASSFPYSTDTQYF	TGTGCCAGCAGCTTTCCGTATAGCACAGATACGCAGTATTTT
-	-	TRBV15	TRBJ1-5	CATSRDPGGTVSNQPQHF	TGTGCCACCAGCAGAGACCCAGGCGGGACGGTTAGCAATCAGCCCCAGCATTTT
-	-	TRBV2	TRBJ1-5	CASKAAGNQPQHF	TGTGCCAGCAAGGCGGCGGGTAATCAGCCCCAGCATTTT
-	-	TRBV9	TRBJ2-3	CASSVTGTTDTQYF	TGTGCCAGCAGCGTAACCGGGACAACAGATACGCAGTATTTT
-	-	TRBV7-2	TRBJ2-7	CASSIRGALEYEQYF	TGTGCCAGCAGCATCCGGGGAGCCCTTGAGTACGAGCAGTACTTC
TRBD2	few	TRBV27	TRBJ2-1	CASSLSPAGGGEQFF	TGTGCCAGCAGTTTATCTCCAGCGGGGGGAGGCGAGCAGTTCTTC
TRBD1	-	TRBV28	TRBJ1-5	CASSPDHRGRGWGHVGNQPQHF	TGTGCCAGCAGTCCAGACCACAGGGGGCGAGGCTGGGGTCATGTAGGCAATCAGCCCCAGCATTTT
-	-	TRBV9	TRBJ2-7	CASSVVSEQYF	TGTGCCAGCAGCGTAGTTAGCGAGCAGTACTTC
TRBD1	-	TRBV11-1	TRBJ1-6	CASSRDRADSPLHF	TGTGCCAGCAGCCGGGACAGGGCGGATTCACCCCTCCACTTT
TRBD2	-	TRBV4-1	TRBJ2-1	CASSQDVERGWQSSYNEQFF	TGCGCCAGCAGCCAAGATGTCGAGCGGGGGTGGCAGAGCTCCTACAATGAGCAGTTCTTC
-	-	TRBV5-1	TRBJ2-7	CASSSKHGLEYEQYF	TGCGCCAGCAGCAGTAAACATGGATTGGAGTACGAGCAGTACTTC
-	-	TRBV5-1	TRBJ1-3	CASSLGDFGNTIYF	TGCGCCAGCAGCTTGGGCGATTTTGGAAACACCATATATTTT
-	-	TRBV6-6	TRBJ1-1	CASTTQMNTEAFF	TGTGCCAGCACTACTCAAATGAACACTGAAGCTTTCTTT
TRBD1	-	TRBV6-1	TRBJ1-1	CASSAIRDRGTEAFF	TGTGCCAGCAGTGCCATCAGGGACAGGGGCACTGAAGCTTTCTTT
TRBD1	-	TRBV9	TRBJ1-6	CASSGAWDSLNSPLHF	TGTGCCAGCAGCGGGGCTTGGGACAGTTTAAATTCACCCCTCCACTTT
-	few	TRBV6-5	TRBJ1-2	CASSPTEANYGYTF	TGTGCCAGCAGCCCGACAGAAGCTAACTATGGCTACACCTTC